The rows below give T cell receptor beta chains drawn from one sample of a study of T cells after yellow fever vaccination. MiXCR, applied by TCRdb to the 5' RACE reads, yields one record per CDR3 protein. Of 300,000 to 400,000 distinct CDR3 sequences listed, approximately 9% are singletons. This specimen consisted of PBMCs, obtained on the day of the first yellow fever vaccination. These receptors all stem from a man between 18 and 35 years old who received the YFV17D yellow fever vaccine. CDR3s include the opening cysteine and the closing phenylalanine or tryptophan. The D gene is left open where the match is weak. The size field is filled for only some rows; it gives once, few, many or a size class.

CDR3 protein: CSARNPTGILEKPQHF; CDR3 DNA: TGCAGTGCTAGAAACCCCACAGGGATTCTCGAGAAGCCCCAGCATTTT; D gene: NA; V gene: TRBV20-1; clone size: few; J gene: TRBJ1-5
CDR3 protein: CASSWGWDQPQHF; CDR3 DNA: TGTGCCAGCAGTTGGGGCTGGGATCAGCCCCAGCATTTT; D gene: NA; V gene: TRBV28; clone size: NA; J gene: TRBJ1-5
CDR3 protein: CASRQGADGYTF; CDR3 DNA: TGTGCCAGCAGACAGGGGGCCGATGGCTACACCTTC; D gene: TRBD1; V gene: TRBV9; clone size: NA; J gene: TRBJ1-2
CDR3 protein: CASNDRAGAEAFF; CDR3 DNA: TGTGCCAGCAATGACAGGGCCGGGGCTGAAGCTTTCTTT; D gene: TRBD1; V gene: TRBV6-1; clone size: NA; J gene: TRBJ1-1
CDR3 protein: CASSVIGRGQETQYF; CDR3 DNA: TGTGCCAGCAGCGTCATCGGTCGGGGCCAAGAGACCCAGTACTTC; D gene: NA; V gene: TRBV9; clone size: few; J gene: TRBJ2-5
CDR3 protein: CSASWQLTDTQYF; CDR3 DNA: TGCAGTGCTAGCTGGCAGCTCACTGATACGCAGTATTTT; D gene: NA; V gene: TRBV20-1; clone size: NA; J gene: TRBJ2-3
CDR3 protein: CASSLKGGDWETQYF; CDR3 DNA: TGTGCCAGCAGCTTAAAGGGGGGCGATTGGGAGACCCAGTACTTC; D gene: NA; V gene: TRBV7-3; clone size: NA; J gene: TRBJ2-5
CDR3 protein: CASSQGKETYEQYF; CDR3 DNA: TGCGCCAGCAGCCAAGGCAAGGAAACCTACGAGCAGTACTTC; D gene: NA; V gene: TRBV4-3; clone size: few; J gene: TRBJ2-7
CDR3 protein: CASSSRGFDRASNQPQHF; CDR3 DNA: TGTGCCAGCAGTTCTCGAGGGTTCGACAGAGCGAGCAATCAGCCCCAGCATTTT; D gene: NA; V gene: TRBV6-2/TRBV6-3; clone size: NA; J gene: TRBJ1-5
CDR3 protein: CASSLVPGHTEAFF; CDR3 DNA: TGCGCCAGCAGCTTGGTTCCCGGGCACACTGAAGCTTTCTTT; D gene: NA; V gene: TRBV5-1; clone size: many; J gene: TRBJ1-1
CDR3 protein: CASSQHGLAGPLTDTQYF; CDR3 DNA: TGCGCCAGCAGCCAACACGGACTAGCGGGGCCACTCACAGATACGCAGTATTTT; D gene: TRBD2; V gene: TRBV4-3; clone size: few; J gene: TRBJ2-3
CDR3 protein: CASRHAVAGTSTDTQYF; CDR3 DNA: TGTGCCAGCCGACATGCGGTGGCGGGGACAAGCACAGATACGCAGTATTTT; D gene: NA; V gene: TRBV7-2; clone size: few; J gene: TRBJ2-3
CDR3 protein: CSARDRGQGDGELFF; CDR3 DNA: TGCAGTGCTAGAGATCGCGGACAGGGTGACGGGGAGCTGTTTTTT; D gene: TRBD1; V gene: TRBV20-1; clone size: few; J gene: TRBJ2-2
CDR3 protein: CASTNRASGTQETQYF; CDR3 DNA: TGTGCCAGCACCAACCGGGCTAGCGGAACGCAAGAGACCCAGTACTTC; D gene: TRBD2; V gene: TRBV27; clone size: NA; J gene: TRBJ2-5
CDR3 protein: CSVGGVSNTEAFF; CDR3 DNA: TGCAGCGTAGGAGGGGTGAGCAACACTGAAGCTTTCTTT; D gene: NA; V gene: TRBV29-1; clone size: many; J gene: TRBJ1-1
CDR3 protein: CASSLAHTGDQPQHF; CDR3 DNA: TGTGCCAGCAGCTTAGCGCACACGGGGGATCAGCCCCAGCATTTT; D gene: NA; V gene: TRBV7-2; clone size: NA; J gene: TRBJ1-5
CDR3 protein: CASSFTGGKNGYTF; CDR3 DNA: TGTGCCAGCAGTTTCACAGGGGGAAAGAATGGCTACACCTTC; D gene: TRBD1; V gene: TRBV6-5; clone size: few; J gene: TRBJ1-2
CDR3 protein: CASSRIAGGGTDTQYF; CDR3 DNA: TGCGCCAGCAGCCGAATAGCGGGGGGAGGTACAGATACGCAGTATTTT; D gene: TRBD2; V gene: TRBV4-3; clone size: few; J gene: TRBJ2-3
CDR3 protein: CASSSLAGSSYNEQFF; CDR3 DNA: TGTGCCAGCAGCTCCTTAGCGGGGAGCTCCTACAATGAGCAGTTCTTC; D gene: TRBD2; V gene: TRBV7-3; clone size: many; J gene: TRBJ2-1
CDR3 protein: CASSITFSDTQYF; CDR3 DNA: TGTGCCAGCAGCATTACATTCTCTGATACGCAGTATTTT; D gene: NA; V gene: TRBV7-2; clone size: many; J gene: TRBJ2-3
CDR3 protein: CASSSRGFQETQYF; CDR3 DNA: TGTGCCAGCAGCTCCCGGGGGTTTCAAGAGACCCAGTACTTC; D gene: NA; V gene: TRBV4-2; clone size: NA; J gene: TRBJ2-5
CDR3 protein: CASSPVDRATDTQYF; CDR3 DNA: TGTGCCAGCAGCCCGGTGGACAGGGCCACAGATACGCAGTATTTT; D gene: TRBD1; V gene: TRBV7-8; clone size: few; J gene: TRBJ2-3
CDR3 protein: CASTARVYNSPLHF; CDR3 DNA: TGTGCCAGCACCGCGAGGGTTTATAATTCACCCCTCCACTTT; D gene: NA; V gene: TRBV7-2; clone size: NA; J gene: TRBJ1-6
CDR3 protein: CASSQVGGVGAEAFF; CDR3 DNA: TGCGCCAGCAGCCAAGTCGGCGGGGTCGGAGCTGAAGCTTTCTTT; D gene: NA; V gene: TRBV4-1; clone size: few; J gene: TRBJ1-1